This TCR beta chain was found in a study of STAT5B mutations in CD4+ large granular lymphocyte leukemia. Trimming took 5 bases from V and 8 from J; bases not matched to a gene: 17. Germline V CDR1 and CDR2: SEHNR, FQNEAQ (reference sequence). This CDR3 is built from 18 residues. The data were produced by immunoSEQ multiplex PCR, yet TCRdb's version contains in-frame clones alone and is incomplete. In the table there are tens of thousands of clones, more than 65% of which are singletons. The sequence came from a human donor in good health. This rearrangement joins TRBV7-9 to TRBJ2-1; 11 bases fit TRBD2. The sample was CD4+ T cells from blood buffy coats. The CDR3 DNA reads TGTGCCAGCAGCCTACCTCCCAGACTAGCGGGGAGACGTGATGAGCAGTTCTTC. Protein product: CASSLPPRLAGRRDEQFF.